These 9 T cell receptor beta chains originate from one sample sequenced in a study of blood T cell repertoires in COVID-19. Clones were sequenced by immunoSEQ multiplex PCR, and TCRdb holds only the in-frame ones, with some missing. The repertoire holds about 220,000 clones, with around 82% as singletons. The specimen was PBMCs or T cells enriched from blood (not recorded which). Receptors originate from a middle-aged woman who had been exposed to COVID-19.

CDR3 in amino acids: CASSAGGGYYGYTF. The CDR3 DNA follows: TGTGCCAGCAGCGCAGGCGGAGGGTACTATGGCTACACCTTC. The V and J genes are TRBV9 and TRBJ1-2; no clear D. There are 14 residues in the CDR3. V gave up 3 bases and J gave up 3 bases, with 12 bases separating them. CDR1 and CDR2 from the germline V gene are SGDLS and YYNGEE.

The CDR3 DNA reads TGTGCCAGCAGCAACACAGGGGGGGGCAATGAGCAGTTCTTC. This encodes CASSNTGGGNEQFF. The chain employs TRBV3-1 (or the pseudogene TRBV3-2) and TRBJ2-1; TRBD1 is a possible D gene (8 bases). V was pared by 5 bases and J by 6 bases, with 14 bases between. The CDR3 runs 14 residues. The germline V gene has CDR1 LGHDT and CDR2 YNNKEL (reference sequence).

For the CDR3, the DNA is TGTGCCAGCTCACCACCCGCACTAGCGGGGGGCACCGGGGAGCTGTTTTTT. It codes for CASSPPALAGGTGELFF. The chain joins TRBV18 to TRBJ2-2; the match to TRBD2 covers 12 bases. The V segment lost 0 bases and the J segment 4 bases; nucleotides outside the gene matches: 3. The CDR3 consists of 17 residues. Germline-derived CDR1 and CDR2 are KGHSH and LQKENI. The full variable domain, with the rest looked up from reference TRBV18 and TRBJ2-2, is NAGVMQNPRHLVRRRGQEARLRCSPMKGHSHVYWYRQLPEEGLKFMVYLQKENIIDESGMPKERFSAEFPKEGPSILRIQQVVRGDSAAYFCASSPPALAGGTGELFFGEGSRLTVL.

The chain uses TRBV6-5 and TRBJ2-1; 11 nucleotides match TRBD2. The V gene end was trimmed by 0 bases and the J gene end by 6 bases; junction bases not matched to a gene: 4. This CDR3 region has 16 residues. Germline CDR1 and CDR2: MNHEY and SVGAGI. The CDR3 loop is CASSYSYSGGANEQFF. CDR3 in DNA: TGTGCCAGCAGTTACTCTTATAGCGGGGGGGCCAATGAGCAGTTCTTC.

The V gene is TRBV29-1, the J gene TRBJ2-2; TRBD1 aligns across 9 bases. The germline CDR1 and CDR2 sequences are SQVTM and ANQGSEA. This CDR3 comprises 14 residues. V was pared by 7 bases and J by 3 bases, with 6 bases of the junction left unmatched. CDR3 protein: CSAQTGGDTGELFF. CDR3 in DNA: TGCAGCGCCCAGACAGGGGGGGACACCGGGGAGCTGTTTTTT.

This clone was detected a few times. The CDR3 reads CASTLTDAMNTEAFF. In DNA, the CDR3 is TGTGCCAGCACCCTGACAGACGCCATGAACACTGAAGCTTTCTTT. The genes are TRBV6-5 and TRBJ1-1; a possible D gene is TRBD1 (5 bases). Trimming cost V 7 bases and J 0 bases, with 15 bases left between them. This CDR3 region has 15 residues. Per the germline V gene, CDR1 is MNHEY and CDR2 is SVGAGI.

This chain joins TRBV10-3 and TRBJ2-2, with TRBD1 matching 7 bases. This CDR3 is built from 16 residues. Germline CDR1 and CDR2: ENHRY and SYGVKD. V was clipped by 6 bases and J by 4 bases; unmatched bases: 11. CDR3 loop: CAIRETGTASTGELFF. CDR3 coding DNA: TGTGCCATCAGGGAAACCGGGACAGCTAGCACCGGGGAGCTGTTTTTT.

This clone was recorded a few times. The chain employs TRBV7-2 and TRBJ1-2; a possible D gene is TRBD1 (6 bases). Germline values: CDR1 SGHTA, CDR2 FQGNSA. This CDR3 has 13 residues. Trimming took 5 bases from V and 8 from J, leaving 15 bases between them. The CDR3 sequence: CASSPGQPLGYTF. As DNA, the CDR3 is TGTGCCAGCAGCCCTGGACAGCCCTTGGGCTACACCTTC.

V and J are TRBV19 and TRBJ1-3, with D uncertain. CDR3 length: 14 amino acids. CDR1 is LNHDA and CDR2 is SQIVND in the germline V gene (reference sequence). Trimming cost V 6 bases and J 0 bases, with 9 bases left between them. CDR3 amino acids: CASSARGSGNTIYF. The CDR3, as DNA: TGTGCCAGTAGCGCCCGAGGCTCTGGAAACACCATATATTTT.